Here is one T cell receptor (beta chain) with its context. One junction end does not reproduce the germline sequence, and a read error may be involved. The data stem from a study of tumor and adjacent non-tumor tissue in lung cancer. TCRbeta libraries were built with three rounds of nested PCR, modified from ARM-PCR. TCRdb reanalysed the multiplex PCR reads using MiXCR and keeps one entry per CDR3 protein. The sample has under 95,000 distinct CDR3 sequences, roughly 70% seen once. No cell sorting was done before RNA was extracted from the tissue. Newly diagnosed lung cancer patients had thoracic surgery in China, August–late 2014, without prior chemotherapy. Sequencing was done on a sample of lung tumor tissue. This clonotype was obtained from a man aged 55-75 years with non-small cell lung cancer.

For the CDR3, the DNA is TGTGCTAGCATGTTGGGAACGGGCACCGGGGAGCTGTTTTTT. Residues: CASMLGTGTGELFF. The chain combines TRBV7-8 with TRBJ2-2; no definite D call. Per the germline V gene, CDR1 is SGHVS and CDR2 is FQNEAQ. There are 14 residues in the CDR3.